Detailed here is one TCR beta chain. V lost 2 bases and J 5 bases, leaving 7 bases between the germline ends. The CDR3 spans 14 residues. Germline assignment: CDR1 MNHEY and CDR2 SVGEGT. Sequenced by immunoSEQ multiplex PCR; TCRdb stores in-frame clones only, minus some. The sample lists roughly 200,000 clones, around four fifths occurring once. This entry is derived from a study of blood T cell repertoires in COVID-19. Study-level information: Nucleic acid was either cDNA or gDNA, and it came from T cells, B-cell-depleted T cells, or PBMCs.

The clonotype comes from a woman aged 80 or over with active or convalescent COVID-19. The chain employs TRBV6-2 or TRBV6-3 and TRBJ1-6; D is possibly TRBD1 (6 bases). The sequencing input was peripheral blood. CDR3 DNA: TGTGCCAGCAGTTACACAGGGAATAATTCACCCCTCCACTTT. This translates into CASSYTGNNSPLHF.